The clone carrying this TCR beta chain was observed once. The antigen is unknown. The source of the sample is a study of cytomegalovirus exposure and HLA in healthy donors. General study points: The productive fraction for most TCR beta V segments was about 90% or about 30% in an earlier analysis. In a later analysis, across HLA loci, associated TCR counts were highest for DRB1, lowest for HLA-C. Most subjects had HLA-A and HLA-B alleles reportedly predicted accurately by TCR beta sequences. Many donors carried some public TCRs, although rarity characterized most TCR sequences.

Germline V gene data show CDR1 as KGHSH and CDR2 as LQKENI. After removal of 2 bases from V and 4 bases from J, the junction contained 15 bases not matched to a gene. CDR3 length equals 18 residues. The PCR ran on 60 Vbeta and 13 Jbeta primers. Measured with immunoSEQ multiplex PCR; TCRdb has only the in-frame clones, and not every one. The sample contains 110,000 to 150,000 clones, 82% of which appear only once. The sequence was obtained from a woman aged 55-69 years in good health and CMV-seropositive. J is TRBJ1-1 and V is TRBV18; 8 nucleotides align to TRBD1. Sequenced input: PBMCs. CDR3 nucleotide sequence: TGTGCCAGCTCACCAGGACAACTTACAGGGGGGCTGGCCACTGAAGCTTTCTTT. Protein: CASSPGQLTGGLATEAFF.